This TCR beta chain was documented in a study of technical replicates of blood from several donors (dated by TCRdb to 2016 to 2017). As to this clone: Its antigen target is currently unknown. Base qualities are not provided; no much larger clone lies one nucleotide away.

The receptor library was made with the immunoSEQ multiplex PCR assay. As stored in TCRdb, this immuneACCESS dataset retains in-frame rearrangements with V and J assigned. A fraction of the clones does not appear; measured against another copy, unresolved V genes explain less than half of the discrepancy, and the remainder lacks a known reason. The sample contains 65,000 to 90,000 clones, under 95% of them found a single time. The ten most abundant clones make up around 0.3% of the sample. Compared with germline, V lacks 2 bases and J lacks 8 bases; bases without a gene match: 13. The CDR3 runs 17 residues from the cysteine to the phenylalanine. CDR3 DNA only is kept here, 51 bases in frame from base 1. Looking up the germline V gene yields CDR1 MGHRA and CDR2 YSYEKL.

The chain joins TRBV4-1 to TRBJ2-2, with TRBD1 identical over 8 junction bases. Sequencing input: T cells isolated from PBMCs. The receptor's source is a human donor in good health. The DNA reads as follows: TGCGCCAGCAGCCAATTGCGAAGGACAGGGAAAAAGGGGGAGCTGTTTTTT. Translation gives CASSQLRRTGKKGELFF.